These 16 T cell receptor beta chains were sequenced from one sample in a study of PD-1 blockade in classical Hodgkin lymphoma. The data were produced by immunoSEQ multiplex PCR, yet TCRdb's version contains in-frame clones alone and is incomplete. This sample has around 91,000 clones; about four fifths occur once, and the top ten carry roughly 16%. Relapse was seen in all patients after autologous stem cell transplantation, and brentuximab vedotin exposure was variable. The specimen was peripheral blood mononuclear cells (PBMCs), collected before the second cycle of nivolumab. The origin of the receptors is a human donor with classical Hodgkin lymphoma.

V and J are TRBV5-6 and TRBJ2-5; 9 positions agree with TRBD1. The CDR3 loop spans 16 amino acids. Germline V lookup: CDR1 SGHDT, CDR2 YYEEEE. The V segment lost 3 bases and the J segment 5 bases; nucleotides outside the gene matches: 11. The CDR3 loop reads CASSSGTGLVSETQYF. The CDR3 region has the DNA TGTGCCAGCAGCTCCGGGACAGGGTTGGTATCGGAGACCCAGTACTTC.

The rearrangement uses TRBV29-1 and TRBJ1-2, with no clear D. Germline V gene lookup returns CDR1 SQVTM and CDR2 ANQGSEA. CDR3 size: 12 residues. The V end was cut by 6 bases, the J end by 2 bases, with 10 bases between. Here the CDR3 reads CSVDRRNYGYTF. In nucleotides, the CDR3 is TGCAGCGTGGACCGTCGGAACTATGGCTACACCTTC. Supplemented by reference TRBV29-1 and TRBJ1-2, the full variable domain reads SAVISQKPSRDICQRGTSLTIQCQVDSQVTMMFWYRQQPGQSLTLIATANQGSEATYESGFVIDKFPISRPNLTFSTLTVSNMSPEDSSIYLCSVDRRNYGYTFGSGTRLTVV.

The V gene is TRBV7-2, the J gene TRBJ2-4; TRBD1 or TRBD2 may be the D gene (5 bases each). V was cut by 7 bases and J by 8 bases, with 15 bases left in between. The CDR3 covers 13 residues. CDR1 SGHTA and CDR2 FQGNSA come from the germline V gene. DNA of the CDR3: TGTGCCAGCACGGGGCAGGCTGGGGACATTCAGTACTTC. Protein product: CASTGQAGDIQYF.

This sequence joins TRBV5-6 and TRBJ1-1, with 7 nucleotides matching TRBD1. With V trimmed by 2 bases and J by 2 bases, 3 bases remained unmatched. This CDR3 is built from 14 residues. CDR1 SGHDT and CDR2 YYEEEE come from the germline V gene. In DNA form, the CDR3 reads TGTGCCAGCAGCTTAGGGGGCCGCAACACTGAAGCTTTCTTT. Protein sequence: CASSLGGRNTEAFF.

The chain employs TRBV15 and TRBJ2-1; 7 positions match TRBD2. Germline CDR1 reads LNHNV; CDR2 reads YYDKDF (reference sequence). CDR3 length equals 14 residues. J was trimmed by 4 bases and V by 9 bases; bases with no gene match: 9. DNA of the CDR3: TGTGCCACTTCGGCCAGCGGGGTTTACAATGAGCAGTTCTTC. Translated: CATSASGVYNEQFF.

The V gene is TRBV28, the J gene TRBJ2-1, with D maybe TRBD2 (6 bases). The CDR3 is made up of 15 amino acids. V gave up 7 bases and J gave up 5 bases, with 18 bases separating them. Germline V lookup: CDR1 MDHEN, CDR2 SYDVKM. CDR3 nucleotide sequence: TGTGCCAGCAATCTGCGGGACCGATTGGACAATGAGCAGTTCTTC. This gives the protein CASNLRDRLDNEQFF.

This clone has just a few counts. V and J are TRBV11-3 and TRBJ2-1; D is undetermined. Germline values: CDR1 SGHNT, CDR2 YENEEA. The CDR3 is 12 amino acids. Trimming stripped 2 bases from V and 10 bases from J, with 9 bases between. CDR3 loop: CASSLSSGEQFF. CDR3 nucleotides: TGTGCCAGCAGCTTATCTTCGGGCGAGCAGTTCTTC.

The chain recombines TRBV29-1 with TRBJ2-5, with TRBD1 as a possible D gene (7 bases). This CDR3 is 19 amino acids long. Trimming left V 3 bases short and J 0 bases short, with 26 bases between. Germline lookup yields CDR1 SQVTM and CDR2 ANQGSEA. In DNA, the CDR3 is TGCAGCGTTGAGTTTACGTGGGGGGACAGAGATTTGTACCAAGAGACCCAGTACTTC. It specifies CSVEFTWGDRDLYQETQYF.

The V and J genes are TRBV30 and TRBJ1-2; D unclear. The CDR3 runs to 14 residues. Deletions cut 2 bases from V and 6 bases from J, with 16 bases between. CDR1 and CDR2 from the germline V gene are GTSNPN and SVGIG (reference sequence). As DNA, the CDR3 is TGTGCCTGGAGTCCCTCACGAGGTTCGCATGGCTACACCTTC. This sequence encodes CAWSPSRGSHGYTF.

CDR3 nucleotide sequence: TGTGCCACCGCGACAGGGGGCGCCGGGGAGACCCAGTACTTC. Amino acid sequence: CATATGGAGETQYF. This chain connects TRBV10-3 to TRBJ2-5; the match to TRBD1 covers 10 bases. The J segment lost 5 bases and the V segment lost 10 bases, leaving 10 bases of the junction unmatched. The CDR3 spans 14 residues. Per the germline V gene, CDR1 is ENHRY and CDR2 is SYGVKD.

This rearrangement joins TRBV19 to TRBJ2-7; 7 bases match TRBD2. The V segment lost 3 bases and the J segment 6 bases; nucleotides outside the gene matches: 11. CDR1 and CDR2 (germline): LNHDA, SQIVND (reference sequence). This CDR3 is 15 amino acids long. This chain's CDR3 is CASSIASGMPAEQYF. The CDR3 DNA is TGTGCCAGTAGTATTGCCAGCGGGATGCCAGCCGAGCAGTACTTC.

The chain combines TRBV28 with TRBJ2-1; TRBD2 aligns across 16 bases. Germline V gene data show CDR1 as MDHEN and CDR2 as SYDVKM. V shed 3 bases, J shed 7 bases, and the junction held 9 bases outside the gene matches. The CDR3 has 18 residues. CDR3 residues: CASSFRPGTSGRGNEQFF. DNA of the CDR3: TGTGCCAGCAGTTTCCGACCCGGGACTAGCGGGAGGGGGAATGAGCAGTTCTTC.

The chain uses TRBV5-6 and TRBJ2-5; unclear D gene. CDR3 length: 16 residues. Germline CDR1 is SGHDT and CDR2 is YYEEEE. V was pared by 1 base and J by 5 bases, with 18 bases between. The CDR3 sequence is CASSLRDVASRETQYF. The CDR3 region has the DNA TGTGCCAGCAGCTTGAGAGACGTGGCCTCAAGGGAGACCCAGTACTTC.

The CDR3 protein is CASRRDGISGNTIYF. Here the CDR3 DNA reads TGTGCCAGCAGAAGGGACGGCATATCTGGAAACACCATATATTTT. This chain links TRBV6-5 with TRBJ1-3; D perhaps matches TRBD1 (5 bases). This CDR3 region has 15 residues. V was shortened by 6 bases and J by 1 base, with 13 bases between the two germline ends. Germline V gene data show CDR1 as MNHEY and CDR2 as SVGAGI.

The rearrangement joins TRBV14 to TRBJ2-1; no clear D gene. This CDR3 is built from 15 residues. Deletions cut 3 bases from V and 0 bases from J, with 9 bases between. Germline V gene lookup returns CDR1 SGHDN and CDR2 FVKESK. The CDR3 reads CASSHLTSSYNEQFF. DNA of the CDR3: TGTGCCAGCAGCCATTTGACCTCCTCCTACAATGAGCAGTTCTTC.

The CDR3, as DNA: TGCGCCAGCAGCCAAGGGTGGAGCTCCTACAATGAGCAGTTCTTC. Amino acids: CASSQGWSSYNEQFF. This chain uses TRBV4-1 with TRBJ2-1; D uncertain. Germline V CDR1 and CDR2: MGHRA, YSYEKL. This CDR3 contains 15 residues. V was shortened by 1 base and J by 0 bases, with 7 bases between the two germline ends.